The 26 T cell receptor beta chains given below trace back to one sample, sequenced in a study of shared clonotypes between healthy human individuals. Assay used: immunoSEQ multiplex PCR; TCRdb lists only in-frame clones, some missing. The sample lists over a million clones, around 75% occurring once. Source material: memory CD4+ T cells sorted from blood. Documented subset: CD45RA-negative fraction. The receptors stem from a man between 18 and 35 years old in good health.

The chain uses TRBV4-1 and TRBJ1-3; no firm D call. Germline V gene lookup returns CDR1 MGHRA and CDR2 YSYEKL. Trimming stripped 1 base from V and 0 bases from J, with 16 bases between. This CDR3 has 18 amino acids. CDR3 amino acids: CASSQVPGITLSGNTIYF. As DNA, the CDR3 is TGCGCCAGCAGCCAAGTTCCGGGGATCACTCTCTCTGGAAACACCATATATTTT.

The chain's CDR3 is CASVRDTLNQPQHF. The CDR3 nucleotides are TGTGCCAGCGTAAGGGACACCTTAAATCAGCCCCAGCATTTT. The rearrangement links TRBV6-1 to TRBJ1-5; tentative D call: TRBD1 (6 bases). The CDR3 loop spans 14 amino acids. The germline gives CDR1 MNHNS, CDR2 SASEGT. The V end lost 8 bases, the J end lost 4 bases, and 15 bases lay between the germline ends.

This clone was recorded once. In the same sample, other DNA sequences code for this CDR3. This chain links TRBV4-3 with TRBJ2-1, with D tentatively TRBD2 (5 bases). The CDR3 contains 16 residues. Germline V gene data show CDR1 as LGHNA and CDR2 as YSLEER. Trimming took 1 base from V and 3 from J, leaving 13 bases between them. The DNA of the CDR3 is TGCGCCAGCAGCCAAGTAGCTGGAGGCCTCTACAATGAGCAGTTCTTC. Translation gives CASSQVAGGLYNEQFF.

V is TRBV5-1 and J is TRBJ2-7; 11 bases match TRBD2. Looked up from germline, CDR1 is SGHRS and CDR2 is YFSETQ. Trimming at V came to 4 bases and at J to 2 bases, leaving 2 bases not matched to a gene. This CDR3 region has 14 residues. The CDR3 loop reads CASSETSGAYEQYF. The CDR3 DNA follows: TGCGCCAGCAGCGAGACTAGCGGGGCCTACGAGCAGTACTTC. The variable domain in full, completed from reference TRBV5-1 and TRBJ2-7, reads KAGVTQTPRYLIKTRGQQVTLSCSPISGHRSVSWYQQTPGQGLQFLFEYFSETQRNKGNFPGRFSGRQFSNSRSEMNVSTLELGDSALYLCASSETSGAYEQYFGPGTRLTVT.

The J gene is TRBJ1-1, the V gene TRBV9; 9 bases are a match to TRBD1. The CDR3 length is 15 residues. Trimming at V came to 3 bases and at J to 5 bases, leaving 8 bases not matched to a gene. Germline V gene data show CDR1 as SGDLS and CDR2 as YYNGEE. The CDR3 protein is CASSAGGQGGTEAFF. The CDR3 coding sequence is TGTGCCAGCAGCGCAGGGGGACAGGGAGGAACTGAAGCTTTCTTT.

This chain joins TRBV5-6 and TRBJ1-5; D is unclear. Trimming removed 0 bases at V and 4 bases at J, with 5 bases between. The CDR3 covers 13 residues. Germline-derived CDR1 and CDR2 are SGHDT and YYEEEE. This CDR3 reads CASSLVGNQPQHF. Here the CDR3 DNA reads TGTGCCAGCAGCTTGGTCGGTAATCAGCCCCAGCATTTT.

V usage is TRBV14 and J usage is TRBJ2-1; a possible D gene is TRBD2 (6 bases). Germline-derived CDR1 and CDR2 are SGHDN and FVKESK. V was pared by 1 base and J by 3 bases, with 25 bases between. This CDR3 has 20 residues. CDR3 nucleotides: TGTGCCAGCAGCCAAGGTTGGGTAGGGTCGGCCCGGAGGGGCTACAATGAGCAGTTCTTC. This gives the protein CASSQGWVGSARRGYNEQFF.

As DNA, the CDR3 is TGTGCCTGGATGGGGGGCTCCTATAATTCACCCCTCCACTTT. Its translation: CAWMGGSYNSPLHF. The rearrangement links TRBV30 to TRBJ1-6, with D maybe TRBD1 (5 bases). Trimming removed 4 bases from V and 0 bases from J, with 7 bases in between. Germline-derived CDR1 and CDR2 are GTSNPN and SVGIG (reference sequence). The CDR3 runs 14 residues.

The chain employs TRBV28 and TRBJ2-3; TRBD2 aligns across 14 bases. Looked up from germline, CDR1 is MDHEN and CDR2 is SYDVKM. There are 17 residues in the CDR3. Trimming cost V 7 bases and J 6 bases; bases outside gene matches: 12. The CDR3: CASIPAGTSGGGDTQYF. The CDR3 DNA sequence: TGTGCCAGCATCCCGGCCGGGACTAGCGGGGGCGGCGATACGCAGTATTTT.

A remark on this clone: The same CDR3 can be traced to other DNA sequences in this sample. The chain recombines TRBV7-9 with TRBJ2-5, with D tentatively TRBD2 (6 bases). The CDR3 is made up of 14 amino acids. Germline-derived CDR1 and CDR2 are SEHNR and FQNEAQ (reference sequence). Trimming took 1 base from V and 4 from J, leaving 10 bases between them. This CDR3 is CASSLVAGRETQYF. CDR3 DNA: TGTGCCAGCAGCTTAGTTGCGGGGCGAGAGACCCAGTACTTC.

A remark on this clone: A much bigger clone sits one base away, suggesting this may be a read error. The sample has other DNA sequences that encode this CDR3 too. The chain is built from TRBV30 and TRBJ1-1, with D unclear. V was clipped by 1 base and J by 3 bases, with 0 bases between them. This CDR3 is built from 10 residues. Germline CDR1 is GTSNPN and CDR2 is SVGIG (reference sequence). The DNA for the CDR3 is TGTGCCTGGAGTGACACTGAAGCTTTCTTT. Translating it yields CAWSDTEAFF.

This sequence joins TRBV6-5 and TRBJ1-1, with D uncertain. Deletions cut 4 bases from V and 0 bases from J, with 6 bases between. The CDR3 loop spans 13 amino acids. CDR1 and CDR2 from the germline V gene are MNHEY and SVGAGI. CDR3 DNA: TGTGCCAGCAGTTTTGACTTGAACACTGAAGCTTTCTTT. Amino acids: CASSFDLNTEAFF.

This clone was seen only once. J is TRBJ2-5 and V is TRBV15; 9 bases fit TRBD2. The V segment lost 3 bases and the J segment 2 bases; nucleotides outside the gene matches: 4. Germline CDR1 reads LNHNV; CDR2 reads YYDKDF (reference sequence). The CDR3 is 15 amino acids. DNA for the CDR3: TGTGCCACCAGCAGCGTAGCGGGGGCACAAGAGACCCAGTACTTC. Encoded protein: CATSSVAGAQETQYF.

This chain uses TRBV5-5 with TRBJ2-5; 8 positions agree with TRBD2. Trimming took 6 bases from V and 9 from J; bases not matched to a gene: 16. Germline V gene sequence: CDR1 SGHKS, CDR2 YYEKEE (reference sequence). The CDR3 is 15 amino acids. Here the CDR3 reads CASTSVDSGTVAQYF. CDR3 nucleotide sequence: TGTGCCAGCACCTCCGTTGATAGCGGGACTGTGGCCCAGTACTTC. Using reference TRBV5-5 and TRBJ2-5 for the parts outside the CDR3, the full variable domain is DAGVTQSPTHLIKTRGQQVTLRCSPISGHKSVSWYQQVLGQGPQFIFQYYEKEERGRGNFPDRFSARQFPNYSSELNVNALLLGDSALYLCASTSVDSGTVAQYFGPGTRLLVL.

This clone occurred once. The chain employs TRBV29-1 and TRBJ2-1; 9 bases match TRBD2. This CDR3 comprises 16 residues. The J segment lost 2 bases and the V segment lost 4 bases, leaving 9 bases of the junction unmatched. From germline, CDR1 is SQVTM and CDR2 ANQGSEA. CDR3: CSVGSLAGVTYNEQFF. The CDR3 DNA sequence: TGCAGCGTTGGATCTTTAGCGGGAGTCACCTACAATGAGCAGTTCTTC.

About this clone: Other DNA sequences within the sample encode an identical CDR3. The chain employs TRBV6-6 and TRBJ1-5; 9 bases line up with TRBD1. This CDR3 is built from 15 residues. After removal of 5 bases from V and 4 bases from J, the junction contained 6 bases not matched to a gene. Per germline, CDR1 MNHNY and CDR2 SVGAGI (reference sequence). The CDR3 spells CASSPGQGWNQPQHF. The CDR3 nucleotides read TGTGCCAGCAGTCCCGGACAGGGGTGGAATCAGCCCCAGCATTTT.

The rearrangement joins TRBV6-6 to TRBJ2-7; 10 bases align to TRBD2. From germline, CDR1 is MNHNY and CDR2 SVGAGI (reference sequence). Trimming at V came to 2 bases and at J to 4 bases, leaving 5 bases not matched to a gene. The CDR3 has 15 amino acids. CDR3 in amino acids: CASSYGAGGRYEQYF. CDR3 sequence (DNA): TGTGCCAGCAGTTACGGAGCGGGGGGGAGGTACGAGCAGTACTTC.

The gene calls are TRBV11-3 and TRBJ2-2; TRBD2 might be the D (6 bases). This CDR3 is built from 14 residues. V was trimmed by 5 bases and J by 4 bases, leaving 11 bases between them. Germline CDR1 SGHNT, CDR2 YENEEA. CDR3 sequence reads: CASSLRGSTGELFF. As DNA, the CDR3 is TGTGCCAGCAGCCTCCGGGGGTCCACCGGGGAGCTGTTTTTT.

The CDR3 bases are TGCAGCGCCGCACGAGGGACAGGGTTCGGGCAGTACTTC. Encoded protein: CSAARGTGFGQYF. The gene calls are TRBV29-1 and TRBJ2-7; TRBD1 matches 9 bases. The germline gives CDR1 SQVTM, CDR2 ANQGSEA. The CDR3 loop spans 13 amino acids. The V and J ends lost 7 bases and 9 bases, in that order; junction bases with no gene match: 13.

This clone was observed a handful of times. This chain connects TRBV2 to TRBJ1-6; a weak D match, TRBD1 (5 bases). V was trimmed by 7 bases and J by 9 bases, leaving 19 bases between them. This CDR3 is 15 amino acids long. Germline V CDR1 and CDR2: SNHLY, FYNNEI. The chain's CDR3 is CASIGDRWGASPLHF. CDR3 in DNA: TGTGCCAGCATAGGGGACCGTTGGGGAGCTTCACCCCTCCACTTT. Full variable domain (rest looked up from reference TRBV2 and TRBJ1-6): EPEVTQTPSHQVTQMGQEVILRCVPISNHLYFYWYRQILGQKVEFLVSFYNNEISEKSEIFDDQFSVERPDGSNFTLKIRSTKLEDSAMYFCASIGDRWGASPLHFGNGTRLTVT.

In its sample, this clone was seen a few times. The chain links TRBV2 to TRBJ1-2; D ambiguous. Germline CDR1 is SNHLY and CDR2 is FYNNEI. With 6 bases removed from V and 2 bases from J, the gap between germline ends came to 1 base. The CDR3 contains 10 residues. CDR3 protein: CASSNYGYTF. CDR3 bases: TGTGCCAGCAGCAACTATGGCTACACCTTC.

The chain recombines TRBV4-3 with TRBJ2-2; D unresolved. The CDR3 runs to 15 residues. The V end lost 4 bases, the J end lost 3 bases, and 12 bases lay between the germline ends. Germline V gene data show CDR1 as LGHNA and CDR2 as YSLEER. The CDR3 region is CASSLRVGYTGELFF. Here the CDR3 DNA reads TGCGCCAGCAGCCTACGCGTGGGGTACACCGGGGAGCTGTTTTTT.

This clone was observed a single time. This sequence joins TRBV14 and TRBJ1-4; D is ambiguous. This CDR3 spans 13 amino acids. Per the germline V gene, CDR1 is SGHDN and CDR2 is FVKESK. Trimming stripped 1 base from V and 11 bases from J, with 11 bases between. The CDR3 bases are TGTGCCAGCAGCCAAGCAGCCGCGTTGAAACTGTTTTTT. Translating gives CASSQAAALKLFF.

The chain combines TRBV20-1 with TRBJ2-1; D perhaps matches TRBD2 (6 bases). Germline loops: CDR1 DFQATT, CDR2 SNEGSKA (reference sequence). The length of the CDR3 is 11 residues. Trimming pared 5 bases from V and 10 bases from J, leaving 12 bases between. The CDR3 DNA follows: TGCAGTGCTGGGAGACGGGGGGAGCAGTTCTTC. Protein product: CSAGRRGEQFF.

The CDR3 DNA is TGTGCCAGCAGAAGGACCGGGACTTGGAACACCGGGGAGCTGTTTTTT. It encodes CASRRTGTWNTGELFF. J is TRBJ2-2 and V is TRBV5-4, with D possibly TRBD2 on 6 matching bases. Germline values: CDR1 SGHNT, CDR2 YYREEE (reference sequence). The length of the CDR3 is 16 residues. Trimming removed 5 bases from V and 1 base from J, with 15 bases in between.

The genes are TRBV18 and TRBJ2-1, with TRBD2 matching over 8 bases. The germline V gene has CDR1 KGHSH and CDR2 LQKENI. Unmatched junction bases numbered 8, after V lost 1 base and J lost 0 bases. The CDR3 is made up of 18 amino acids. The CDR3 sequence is CASSPQASGLRSYNEQFF. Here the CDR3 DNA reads TGTGCCAGCTCACCACAGGCTAGCGGGCTTCGCTCCTACAATGAGCAGTTCTTC.